This T cell receptor beta chain was retrieved from a study of control samples from healthy donors and cancer patients. This CDR3 spans 17 amino acids. Germline values: CDR1 SEHNR, CDR2 FQNEAQ (reference sequence). V lost 0 bases to trimming and J lost 4 bases, with 18 bases between them. Assay: immunoSEQ multiplex PCR; the TCRdb copy retains only in-frame clones and omits some. The sample lists 120,000 to 150,000 clones, approximately 88% seen once, with around 4.6% in the top ten. This clonotype was sampled from a man aged 30 to 45 in good health. This chain uses TRBV7-9 with TRBJ1-2; TRBD1 might be the D (5 bases). Sequences were obtained from blood. CDR3 coding DNA: TGTGCCAGCAGCTTAGCGGCCGGGACCTCGGGGGGCTATGGCTACACCTTC. It yields the protein CASSLAAGTSGGYGYTF.